This TCR beta chain was observed in a study of T cell responses to AZD1222 COVID-19 vaccine. Study conclusions and caveats: As reported, nearly half of all spike-specific TCRs target variant regions that are unmutated. Most donors were white British, females outnumbered males, and clonal diversity was possibly underestimated.

The V gene's germline CDR1 is SEHNR and CDR2 FQNEAQ (reference sequence). This CDR3 comprises 14 residues. Trimming took 2 bases from V and 0 from J, leaving 4 bases between them. Sequencing was performed with immunoSEQ multiplex PCR; in TCRdb, only in-frame clones are kept and a portion is missing. The data contain under 170,000 clones, roughly 90% of them singletons. Of note for this clone: The target antigen is unknown. The sample has other DNA sequences that encode this CDR3 too.

This receptor was obtained from an adult who received the AZD1222 COVID-19 vaccine. Here the sequenced sample was peripheral blood, taken 28 days after the second AZD1222 dose. This chain connects TRBV7-9 to TRBJ2-2, with D uncertain. CDR3 DNA sequence: TGTGCCAGCAGCTTATCTACGAACACCGGGGAGCTGTTTTTT. Its translation: CASSLSTNTGELFF.